This entry lists 4 T cell receptor beta chains sequenced from one sample in a study of siplizumab effects on memory and regulatory T cells. These receptors have no identified antigens. Kept together in coculture, the mixed lymphocyte reaction cells spent less than seven days at 37°C. Measured with immunoSEQ multiplex PCR; TCRdb has only the in-frame clones, and not every one. The sample shows roughly 9,900 clones, approximately 42% of them seen only once. The sequenced sample was CFSE-low (dividing) CD4+ T cells sorted from an allogeneic mixed lymphocyte reaction. These TCRs come from a human donor in good health; the cells came from an allogeneic mixed lymphocyte reaction.

Judged by abundance, this clone is medium-sized. This chain connects TRBV2 to TRBJ2-1, with a possible D match to TRBD2 (7 bases). Trimming cost V 5 bases and J 6 bases, with 14 bases left between them. Per the germline V gene, CDR1 is SNHLY and CDR2 is FYNNEI. This CDR3 is 14 amino acids long. The CDR3 is CASSLRGARNEQFF. DNA of the CDR3: TGTGCCAGCAGTTTACGGGGGGCGCGCAATGAGCAGTTCTTC.

V and J are TRBV6-6 and TRBJ2-7; D call uncertain. The ends were cut back, 10 bases at V and 2 bases at J, with 12 bases in the middle. The CDR3 is 12 amino acids. Germline-derived CDR1 and CDR2 are MNHNY and SVGAGI (reference sequence). This CDR3 is CATSVGAYEQYF. DNA of the CDR3: TGTGCCACCTCAGTGGGTGCCTACGAGCAGTACTTC.

The V call is TRBV14, the J call TRBJ2-5; 7 nucleotides agree with TRBD2. With V trimmed by 5 bases and J by 5 bases, 11 bases remained unmatched. The CDR3 spans 15 residues. Looked up from germline, CDR1 is SGHDN and CDR2 is FVKESK. The CDR3 spells CASSLIAGVQETQYF. The CDR3 nucleotides are TGTGCCAGCAGCTTAATCGCGGGAGTACAGGAGACCCAGTACTTC.

The V gene is TRBV5-1, the J gene TRBJ2-7; 9 nucleotides align to TRBD2. Germline values: CDR1 SGHRS, CDR2 YFSETQ. The trim removed 4 bases at V and 3 bases at J, leaving 8 bases unmatched. This CDR3 has 15 amino acids. Here the CDR3 reads CASSPTGTSFYEQYF. The CDR3, as DNA: TGCGCCAGCAGCCCAACCGGGACTAGCTTCTACGAGCAGTACTTC.